The source of this T cell receptor (beta chain) is a study of metastatic and nonmetastatic thyroid tumors. In its sample, this clone ranks as medium-sized. CDR3 length equals 14 residues. V was shortened by 7 bases and J by 1 base, with 13 bases between the two germline ends. Germline CDR1 MNHEY, CDR2 SMNVEV (reference sequence). TCRdb ran MiXCR on the PCR reads. Among several thousand clones, about 30% were seen once, and the ten largest hold approximately 22%. Ahead of thyroid surgery, no patient had received treatment of any kind. The specimen was tumor tissue. The receptor's source is a female donor with papillary thyroid cancer or a benign thyroid nodule (not recorded which). Some clones in this sample may be carry-over from other donors' samples. The V gene is TRBV27, the J gene TRBJ1-1; a possible D gene is TRBD1 (6 bases). The CDR3 protein is CASTKWGANTEAFF. Written as DNA, the CDR3 is TGTGCCAGCACCAAGTGGGGGGCGAACACTGAAGCTTTCTTT.